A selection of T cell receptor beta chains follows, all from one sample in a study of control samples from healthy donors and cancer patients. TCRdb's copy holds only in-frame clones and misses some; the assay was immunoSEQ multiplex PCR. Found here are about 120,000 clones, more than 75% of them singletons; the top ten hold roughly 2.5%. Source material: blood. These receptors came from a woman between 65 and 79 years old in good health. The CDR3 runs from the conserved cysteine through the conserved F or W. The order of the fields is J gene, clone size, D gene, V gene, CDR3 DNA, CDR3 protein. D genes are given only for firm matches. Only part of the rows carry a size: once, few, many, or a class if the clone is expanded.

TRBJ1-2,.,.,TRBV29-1,TGCAGCGTTGAAGATGCCTTCTATGGCTACACCTTC,CSVEDAFYGYTF
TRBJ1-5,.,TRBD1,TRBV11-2,TGTGCCAGCAGCTTAAGGACAGGGGCGAACAATCAGCCCCAGCATTTT,CASSLRTGANNQPQHF
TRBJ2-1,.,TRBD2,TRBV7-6,TGTGCCAGCAGCTTATCCGGGACTAGACGCTACAATGAGCAGTTCTTC,CASSLSGTRRYNEQFF
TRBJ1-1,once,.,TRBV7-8,TGTGCCAGCAGCTTAGTGGCAGGGGACACTGAAGCTTTCTTT,CASSLVAGDTEAFF
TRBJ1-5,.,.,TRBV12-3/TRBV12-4,TGTGCCAGCAGTTTTGGAAGCAATCAGCCCCAGCATTTT,CASSFGSNQPQHF
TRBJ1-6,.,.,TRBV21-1,TGTGCCAGCAGCAAAACGGCACAGGGGCTAGAGGATTCACCCCTCCACTTT,CASSKTAQGLEDSPLHF
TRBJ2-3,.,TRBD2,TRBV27,TGTGCCAGCAGTACAAGACTAGCTAGCACAGATACGCAGTATTTT,CASSTRLASTDTQYF
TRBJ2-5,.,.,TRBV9,TGTGCCAGCAGCGTAGCTGTCAGCCAAGAGACCCAGTACTTC,CASSVAVSQETQYF
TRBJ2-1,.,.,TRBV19,TGTGCCAGTAGTGTAGACGGAGGTGGGAATGAGCAGTTCTTC,CASSVDGGGNEQFF
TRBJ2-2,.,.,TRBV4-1,TGCGCCAGCAGCCTCGGACGGACTGCGAACACCGGGGAGCTGTTTTTT,CASSLGRTANTGELFF
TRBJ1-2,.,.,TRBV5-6,TGTGCCAGCACCCCTCTTGGACGAAACTATGGCTACACCTTC,CASTPLGRNYGYTF
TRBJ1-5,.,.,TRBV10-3,TGTGCCATCAAGCCCGGGGGGGACGGGAGCAATCAGCCCCAGCATTTT,CAIKPGGDGSNQPQHF
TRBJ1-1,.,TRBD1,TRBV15,TGTGCCACCAGCAGAGATGGGGGGACAGGGTTTTGGAACACTGAAGCTTTCTTT,CATSRDGGTGFWNTEAFF
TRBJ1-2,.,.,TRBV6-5,TGTGCCAGCAGAGGCAGGGGAGCGGATGGCTACACCTTC,CASRGRGADGYTF
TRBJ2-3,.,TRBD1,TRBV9,TGTGCCAGCAGCGCCTCGGGACAGGGAGGGACAGATACGCAGTATTTT,CASSASGQGGTDTQYF
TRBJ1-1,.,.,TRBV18,TGTGCCAGCTCACCCCGGACGGAGAACACTGAAGCTTTCTTT,CASSPRTENTEAFF
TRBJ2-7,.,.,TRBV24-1,TGTGCCACCACGGGACAAAGGGACGAGCAGTACTTC,CATTGQRDEQYF
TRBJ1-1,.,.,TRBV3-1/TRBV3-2,TGTGCCAGCAGCTCCCCCCAGAACACTGAAGCTTTCTTT,CASSSPQNTEAFF
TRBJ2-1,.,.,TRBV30,TGTGCCTGGACTCACCCCCAGACGGGCTCCTACAATGAGCAGTTCTTC,CAWTHPQTGSYNEQFF
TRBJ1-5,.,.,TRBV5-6,TGTGCCAGCAGCGTGTGGGCGATTAACAATCAGCCCCAGCATTTT,CASSVWAINNQPQHF
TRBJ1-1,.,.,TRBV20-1,TGCAGTGCTTGGGGGACTGAAGCTTTCTTT,CSAWGTEAFF
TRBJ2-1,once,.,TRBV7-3,TGTGCCAGCAGCTTAAGCGGGGCACCCCGGGATGAGCAGTTCTTC,CASSLSGAPRDEQFF
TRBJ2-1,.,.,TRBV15,TGTGCCACCAGCAGAGGGATAGGGGGTGCCCCCAACAATGAGCAGTTCTTC,CATSRGIGGAPNNEQFF
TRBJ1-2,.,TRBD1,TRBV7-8,TGTGCCAGCAGCCTGGACAGGGGGAATGGCTACACCTTC,CASSLDRGNGYTF
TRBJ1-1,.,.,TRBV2,TGTGCCAGCAGCGGGGAGGGGGACACTGAAGCTTTCTTT,CASSGEGDTEAFF
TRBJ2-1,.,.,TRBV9,TGTGCCAGCAGCGTAGAGGGGTCGGTAGGGGCCTCCCGTAGGGTCTTC,CASSVEGSVGASRRVF
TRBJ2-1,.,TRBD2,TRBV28,TGTGCCAGCAGTCTACTAGCGGGGGGGCCCCATGAGCAGTTCTTC,CASSLLAGGPHEQFF
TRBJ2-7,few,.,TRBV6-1,TGTGCCAGCAGTGAAGAAGGTCCCTCCTACGAGCAGTACTTC,CASSEEGPSYEQYF
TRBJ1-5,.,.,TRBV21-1,TGTGCCAGCAGTGCTGGGACAGTCAATCAGCCCCAGCATTTT,CASSAGTVNQPQHF
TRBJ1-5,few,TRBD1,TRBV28,TGTGCCAGCAGGTGGACAGGTCAGCCCCAGCATTTT,CASRWTGQPQHF
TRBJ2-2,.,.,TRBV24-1,TGTGCCACCAGTGGTCCGAGACAGCCGAACACCGGGGAGCTGTTTTTT,CATSGPRQPNTGELFF
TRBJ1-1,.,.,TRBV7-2,TGTGCCAGCAGCCCGTTTATACTGGGACCCACTGAAGCTTTCTTT,CASSPFILGPTEAFF
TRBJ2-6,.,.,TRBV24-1,TGTGCCACCAGTGACTCCACACTCTCTGGGGCCAACGTCCTGACTTTC,CATSDSTLSGANVLTF
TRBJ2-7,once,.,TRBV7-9,TGTGCCAGCAGCCCTAGGGGGGGAACCTACGAGCAGTACTTC,CASSPRGGTYEQYF
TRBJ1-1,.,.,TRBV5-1,TGCGCCAGCAGCTTGGCGAAGGGGGGAGTCACTGAAGCTTTCTTT,CASSLAKGGVTEAFF
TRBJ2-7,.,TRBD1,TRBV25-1,TGTGCCAGCAGTGAATATAGACAGGGCTACGAGCAGTACTTC,CASSEYRQGYEQYF
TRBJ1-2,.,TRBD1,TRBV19,TGTGCCAGTAGTGCCCGGGACAGAAACTATGGCTACACCTTC,CASSARDRNYGYTF